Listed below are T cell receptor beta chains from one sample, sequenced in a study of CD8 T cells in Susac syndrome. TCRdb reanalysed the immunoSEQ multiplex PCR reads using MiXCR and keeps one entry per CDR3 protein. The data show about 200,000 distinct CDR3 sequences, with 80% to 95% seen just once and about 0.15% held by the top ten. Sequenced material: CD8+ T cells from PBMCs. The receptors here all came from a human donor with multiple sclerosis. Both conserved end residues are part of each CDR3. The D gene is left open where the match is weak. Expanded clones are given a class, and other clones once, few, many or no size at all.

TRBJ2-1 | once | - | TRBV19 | TGTGCCAGTATGACGGGAGCGGGCTACAATGAGCAGTTCTTC | CASMTGAGYNEQFF
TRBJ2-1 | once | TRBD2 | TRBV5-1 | TGCGCCAGCAGCTTGGCATCGGTCCTAGCGGGAGTTAACAATGAGCAGTTCTTC | CASSLASVLAGVNNEQFF
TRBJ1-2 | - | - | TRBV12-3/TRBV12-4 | TGTGCCAGCAGTGGGGGTAGCTATGGCTACACCTTC | CASSGGSYGYTF
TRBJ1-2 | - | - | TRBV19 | TGTGCCAGTAGTATAGTTGCAGAAAGGGACTATGGCTACACCTTC | CASSIVAERDYGYTF
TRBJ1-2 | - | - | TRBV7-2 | TGTGCCAGCAGCTGGGGGACGACGGAAGGCTACACCTTC | CASSWGTTEGYTF
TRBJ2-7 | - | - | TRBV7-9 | TGTGCCAGCAACTCATATCTGCAGTCCGAGCAGTACTTC | CASNSYLQSEQYF
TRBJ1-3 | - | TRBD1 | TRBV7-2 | TGTGCCAGCAGCTTAGGGGGGGACAGGGCCATATATTTT | CASSLGGDRAIYF
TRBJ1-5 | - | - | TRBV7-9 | TGTGCCAGCAGCAACGGGGGGAGCAATCAGCCCCAGCATTTT | CASSNGGSNQPQHF
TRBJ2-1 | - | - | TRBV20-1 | TGCAGTGCTAGAGACACCCAAAAAGGTGAGCAGTTCTTC | CSARDTQKGEQFF
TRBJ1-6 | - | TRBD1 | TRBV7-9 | TGTGCCAGCAGCCTCCGGGGCGACAGGGGGAATTCACCCCTCCACTTT | CASSLRGDRGNSPLHF
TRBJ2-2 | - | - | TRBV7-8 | TGTGCCAGCAGCCTGGGGCCGGCGGTCACCTCTCGTGCCGGGGAGCTGTTTTTT | CASSLGPAVTSRAGELFF
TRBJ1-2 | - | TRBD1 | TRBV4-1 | TGCGCCAGCAGTCCGGGACAGAGTTCCTATGGCTACACCTTC | CASSPGQSSYGYTF
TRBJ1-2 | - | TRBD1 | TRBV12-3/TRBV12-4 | TGTGCCAGCAGTCAACCCGGGACAGGGATTTATGGCTACACCTTC | CASSQPGTGIYGYTF
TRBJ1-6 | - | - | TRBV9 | TGTGCCAGCAGCCCAGAGGACAGTGCAGCTCTCCACTTT | CASSPEDSAALHF
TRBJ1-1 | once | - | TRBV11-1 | TGTGCCAGCAGCCCCAGGACAGATTCCAACACTGAAGCTTTCTTT | CASSPRTDSNTEAFF
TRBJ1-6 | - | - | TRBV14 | TGTGCCAGCAGCCAAGCGACCTATTCACCCCTCCACTTT | CASSQATYSPLHF
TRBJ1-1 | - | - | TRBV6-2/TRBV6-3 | TGTGCCAGCAGTTACGGAGGGGGTCCTGAAGCTTTCTTT | CASSYGGGPEAFF
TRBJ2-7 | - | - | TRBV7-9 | TGTGCCAGCAGAATTGGGGCTAGCGAGTCCTACGAGCAGTACTTC | CASRIGASESYEQYF
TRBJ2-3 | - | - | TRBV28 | TGTGCCAGCAGCGAACTGAAGATGACCCGCACAGATACGCAGTATTTT | CASSELKMTRTDTQYF
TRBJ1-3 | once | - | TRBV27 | TGTGCCAGCAGTTTATCCGGGGTTGCGGGAAACACCATATATTTT | CASSLSGVAGNTIYF
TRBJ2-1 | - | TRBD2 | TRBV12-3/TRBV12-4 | TGTGCCTCCCTGGGGGGGATTGAGCAGTTCTTC | CASLGGIEQFF
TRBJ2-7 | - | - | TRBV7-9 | TGTGCCAGCAGCTTAATGGGGCAGGGCTCCTACGAGCAGTACTTC | CASSLMGQGSYEQYF
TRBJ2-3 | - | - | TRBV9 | TGTGCCAGCAGCGTAGAGGGTTCTAGCACAGATACGCAGTATTTT | CASSVEGSSTDTQYF
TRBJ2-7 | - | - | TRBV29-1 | TGCAGCGTTCGGACAGAGAGCTCCTACGAGCAGTACTTC | CSVRTESSYEQYF
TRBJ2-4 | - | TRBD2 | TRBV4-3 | TGCGCCAGCAGCCAAGCCTACTGGGGCGGGAGGCCAGGAAACATTCAGTACTTC | CASSQAYWGGRPGNIQYF
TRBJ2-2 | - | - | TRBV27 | TGTGCCAGCAGCTCAGGGAACGTCGGTAGGGAGCTGTTTTTT | CASSSGNVGRELFF
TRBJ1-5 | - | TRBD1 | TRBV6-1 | TGTGCCAGCAGCCTTTATCTACCCAGGGGGAACAGCAATCAGCCCCAGCATTTT | CASSLYLPRGNSNQPQHF